Reported below is one T cell receptor (beta chain). The sample comes from a study of OX40 agonist ivuxolimab in advanced cancers. Study-wide background: Partial responses were observed in three patients, of whom one had hepatocellular carcinoma and two had cutaneous melanoma.

The assay was immunoSEQ multiplex PCR, and TCRdb's table has in-frame clones only and misses some. The sample has 70,000 to 80,000 clones, about 94% seen once. Germline V lookup: CDR1 MDHEN, CDR2 SYDVKM. This CDR3 is 15 amino acids long. V was pared by 5 bases and J by 2 bases, with 2 bases of the junction left unmatched. The V gene is TRBV28, the J gene TRBJ2-7, with 14 bases lining up with TRBD2. The starting material was CD4+ or CD8+ T cells sorted from blood, obtained in a trial of the OX40 agonist ivuxolimab. This receptor was identified in an adult with an advanced solid tumor such as melanoma, head and neck, liver or kidney cancer. In DNA form, the CDR3 reads TGTGCCAGCAGTCGGGGACTAGCGGGAGCCTACGAGCAGTACTTC. Protein sequence: CASSRGLAGAYEQYF.